Following are 26 T cell receptor beta chains from one sample sequenced in a study of OX40 agonist ivuxolimab in advanced cancers. Clones were sequenced by immunoSEQ multiplex PCR, and TCRdb holds only the in-frame ones, with some missing. The sample shows more than 100,000 clones, roughly nine tenths of them seen only once. The sample in question was CD4+ or CD8+ T cells sorted from blood, obtained in a trial of the OX40 agonist ivuxolimab. The receptors originated from an adult with an advanced solid tumor such as melanoma, head and neck, liver or kidney cancer.

The V and J genes are TRBV6-5 and TRBJ2-2; no reliable D call. The V end was cut by 2 bases, the J end by 6 bases, with 10 bases between. Germline CDR1 reads MNHEY; CDR2 reads SVGAGI. The CDR3 contains 14 residues. In DNA, the CDR3 is TGTGCCAGCAGTTACCGGGTTGTTTCCGGGGAGCTGTTTTTT. It yields the protein CASSYRVVSGELFF.

The CDR3 reads CATSRELGPRHTF. CDR3 nucleotides: TGTGCCACCAGCAGAGAATTAGGACCGCGCCACACCTTC. This chain joins TRBV15 and TRBJ1-2; D unresolved. Trimming removed 0 bases from V and 12 bases from J, with 14 bases in between. CDR1 is LNHNV, CDR2 YYDKDF, per germline (reference sequence). The CDR3 spans 13 residues.

The chain is built from TRBV7-6 and TRBJ2-7, with 10 bases aligning to TRBD1. In germline, CDR1 is SGHVS, CDR2 FNYEAQ. V was pared by 5 bases and J by 3 bases, with 13 bases of the junction left unmatched. This CDR3 has 17 residues. This CDR3 reads CASSDHRRTGGGYEQYF. CDR3 sequence (DNA): TGTGCCAGCAGCGACCACCGCAGGACAGGGGGTGGCTACGAGCAGTACTTC.

The chain combines TRBV18 with TRBJ2-4, with 9 bases that match TRBD1. The ends lost 3 bases at V and 5 bases at J; junction bases unmatched: 2. The germline V gene has CDR1 KGHSH and CDR2 LQKENI. The CDR3 is 14 residues long. CDR3 sequence: CASSPGQGQNIQYF. CDR3 DNA: TGTGCCAGCTCACCCGGACAGGGGCAAAACATTCAGTACTTC.

V usage is TRBV29-1 and J usage is TRBJ2-1; tentatively, D is TRBD1 or TRBD2 (5 bases each). The CDR3 runs to 16 residues. Trimming took 5 bases from V and 3 from J, leaving 20 bases between them. CDR1 and CDR2 (germline): SQVTM, ANQGSEA. As DNA, the CDR3 is TGCAGCGTTACGGGACGGACGTATGAAGTCTACAATGAGCAGTTCTTC. Translating gives CSVTGRTYEVYNEQFF.

The chain joins TRBV6-5 to TRBJ2-2; TRBD1 agrees at 7 bases. CDR1 and CDR2 from the germline V gene are MNHEY and SVGAGI. V was pared by 7 bases and J by 2 bases, with 7 bases of the junction left unmatched. The length of the CDR3 is 15 residues. The CDR3 loop is CASIRTGTNTGELFF. In DNA form, the CDR3 reads TGTGCCAGCATCCGGACAGGAACTAACACCGGGGAGCTGTTTTTT.

This clone appeared many times. V is TRBV7-9 and J is TRBJ2-7; D is unclear. V was trimmed by 8 bases and J by 5 bases, leaving 4 bases between them. CDR1 and CDR2 (germline): SEHNR, FQNEAQ (reference sequence). The CDR3 has 9 residues. Written as DNA, the CDR3 is TGTGCCAGCGGGCACGAGCAGTACTTC. This encodes CASGHEQYF.

V usage is TRBV7-2 and J usage is TRBJ2-1; no clear D gene. Germline-derived CDR1 and CDR2 are SGHTA and FQGNSA. The CDR3 loop spans 12 amino acids. V lost 1 base, J lost 10 bases, and 8 bases lay in between. The CDR3 region is CASSLGPREQFF. CDR3 coding DNA: TGTGCCAGCAGCTTAGGCCCGCGGGAGCAGTTCTTC. The full variable domain, completed using reference TRBV7-2 and TRBJ2-1, is GAGVSQSPSNKVTEKGKDVELRCDPISGHTALYWYRQSLGQGLEFLIYFQGNSAPDKSGLPSDRFSAERTGGSVSTLTIQRTQQEDSAVYLCASSLGPREQFFGPGTRLTVL.

The chain carries TRBV10-2 and TRBJ1-2; 8 positions agree with TRBD1. Per germline, CDR1 WSHSY and CDR2 SAAADI. J was trimmed by 7 bases and V by 2 bases; bases with no gene match: 6. The length of the CDR3 is 14 residues. CDR3 amino acids: CASSEQGARGGYTF. The CDR3 DNA is TGCGCCAGCAGTGAGCAGGGGGCCCGAGGTGGCTACACCTTC.

This clone showed up just a few times. The rearrangement joins TRBV7-9 to TRBJ1-6; no definite D call. Trimming left V 5 bases short and J 13 bases short, with 9 bases between. The CDR3 totals 11 residues. From germline, CDR1 is SEHNR and CDR2 FQNEAQ (reference sequence). The CDR3 DNA is TGTGCCAGCAGCCCCGTCGGTCCCCTCCACTTT. This codes for CASSPVGPLHF. The variable domain in full, with the rest retrieved from reference TRBV7-9 and TRBJ1-6, is DTGVSQNPRHKITKRGQNVTFRCDPISEHNRLYWYRQTLGQGPEFLTYFQNEAQLEKSRLLSDRFSAERPKGSFSTLEIQRTEQGDSAMYLCASSPVGPLHFGNGTRLTVT.

The chain is built from TRBV7-6 and TRBJ1-1, with D perhaps matching TRBD1 (6 bases). Trimming pared 3 bases from V and 4 bases from J, leaving 9 bases between. CDR1 is SGHVS, CDR2 FNYEAQ, per germline. The CDR3 contains 13 residues. The CDR3 coding sequence is TGTGCCAGCAGCTTTGGGGGGGCCACTGAAGCTTTCTTT. Translation gives CASSFGGATEAFF.

The chain recombines TRBV18 with TRBJ1-1, with TRBD1 as a possible D gene (5 bases). This CDR3 is 16 amino acids long. The V and J ends lost 3 bases and 0 bases respectively, with 14 bases between them. Germline V gene data show CDR1 as KGHSH and CDR2 as LQKENI. The CDR3 here is CASSPEEGRVNTEAFF. In DNA, the CDR3 is TGTGCCAGCTCACCGGAGGAGGGGCGAGTGAACACTGAAGCTTTCTTT. The whole variable domain, filled in from reference TRBV18 and TRBJ1-1, reads NAGVMQNPRHLVRRRGQEARLRCSPMKGHSHVYWYRQLPEEGLKFMVYLQKENIIDESGMPKERFSAEFPKEGPSILRIQQVVRGDSAAYFCASSPEEGRVNTEAFFGQGTRLTVV.

This chain connects TRBV5-1 to TRBJ1-4; D gene uncertain. The CDR3 length is 15 residues. V was clipped by 5 bases and J by 3 bases, with 14 bases between them. Germline loops: CDR1 SGHRS, CDR2 YFSETQ. The CDR3 DNA reads TGCGCCAGCAGTTCTCAAAGCGCAGCTAATGAAAAACTGTTTTTT. It is translated as CASSSQSAANEKLFF.

This chain links TRBV6-5 with TRBJ1-5; D unresolved. The CDR3 is 14 amino acids. Germline CDR1 is MNHEY and CDR2 is SVGAGI. Trimming removed 2 bases from V and 1 base from J, with 6 bases in between. The CDR3 region has the DNA TGTGCCAGCAGTTACAAGGGAAGCAATCAGCCCCAGCATTTT. It encodes CASSYKGSNQPQHF.

This chain joins TRBV13 and TRBJ1-6; TRBD1 matches at 9 bases. Germline CDR1 is PRHDT and CDR2 is FYEKMQ (reference sequence). The CDR3 covers 14 residues. With 3 bases clipped from V and 7 bases from J, the junction kept 1 base outside the gene matches. The CDR3 reads CASSLGTGNSPLHF. The CDR3 region has the DNA TGTGCCAGCAGCTTGGGGACAGGGAATTCACCCCTCCACTTT.

The chain recombines TRBV9 with TRBJ2-7, with 10 bases that match TRBD2. The CDR3 spans 14 residues. From germline, CDR1 is SGDLS and CDR2 YYNGEE. J was trimmed by 3 bases and V by 0 bases; bases with no gene match: 0. The CDR3 is CASSVGTSGYEQYF. The DNA for the CDR3 is TGTGCCAGCAGCGTAGGGACTAGCGGCTACGAGCAGTACTTC.

This rearrangement joins TRBV5-4 to TRBJ2-3, with D possibly matching TRBD2 (5 bases). Germline V gene sequence: CDR1 SGHNT, CDR2 YYREEE (reference sequence). V was cut by 0 bases and J by 0 bases, with 11 bases left in between. This CDR3 is 16 amino acids long. This CDR3 reads CASSLGSGVSTDTQYF. In DNA form, the CDR3 reads TGTGCCAGCAGCTTGGGTTCCGGGGTTAGCACAGATACGCAGTATTTT.

This clone was counted once. The chain recombines TRBV28 with TRBJ2-7; a weak D match, TRBD2 (7 bases). Looked up from germline, CDR1 is MDHEN and CDR2 is SYDVKM. CDR3 size: 13 residues. The germline V and J ends were trimmed by 7 bases and 3 bases, with 13 bases remaining between them. This CDR3 is CASTQGRGYEQYF. DNA for the CDR3: TGTGCCAGCACCCAGGGGAGGGGCTACGAGCAGTACTTC.

The chain is built from TRBV6-6 and TRBJ2-3, with 7 positions matching TRBD2. Unmatched junction bases numbered 7, after V lost 7 bases and J lost 0 bases. This CDR3 spans 15 amino acids. Germline V gives CDR1 MNHNY, CDR2 SVGAGI (reference sequence). This chain's CDR3 is CASILRRGSTDTQYF. The CDR3 nucleotides read TGTGCCAGCATTTTAAGGCGGGGGAGCACAGATACGCAGTATTTT.

The chain links TRBV11-2 to TRBJ1-5; D gene uncertain. CDR1 is SGHAT and CDR2 is FQNNGV in the germline V gene. V lost 4 bases and J lost 3, with 10 bases in between. CDR3 length: 14 residues. The CDR3 DNA reads TGTGCCAGCAGCTCCGGGCTCCACAATCAGCCCCAGCATTTT. Its translation: CASSSGLHNQPQHF.

The gene calls are TRBV7-2 and TRBJ2-3; TRBD2 matches at 12 bases. The CDR3 spans 17 residues. Trimming took 5 bases from V and 1 from J; bases not matched to a gene: 7. The V gene's germline CDR1 is SGHTA and CDR2 FQGNSA. As DNA, the CDR3 is TGTGCCAGCAGCACCCGCCGGACTAGCGGGGGCACAGATACGCAGTATTTT. It translates to CASSTRRTSGGTDTQYF. Combining the CDR3 with reference TRBV7-2 and TRBJ2-3 gives the whole variable domain GAGVSQSPSNKVTEKGKDVELRCDPISGHTALYWYRQSLGQGLEFLIYFQGNSAPDKSGLPSDRFSAERTGGSVSTLTIQRTQQEDSAVYLCASSTRRTSGGTDTQYFGPGTRLTVL.

The chain couples TRBV30 to TRBJ2-4, with D perhaps matching TRBD1 or TRBD2 (5 bases each). Trimming shortened V by 0 bases and J by 2 bases, and 8 bases separated the two germline ends. The length of the CDR3 is 14 residues. Germline V gene lookup returns CDR1 GTSNPN and CDR2 SVGIG (reference sequence). The CDR3, as DNA: TGTGCCTGGAGTGTAAGGGGACCCAAAAACATTCAGTACTTC. Residues: CAWSVRGPKNIQYF.

The genes are TRBV7-2 and TRBJ2-1; D is uncertain. This CDR3 comprises 12 residues. V was trimmed by 5 bases and J by 10 bases, leaving 12 bases between them. Germline CDR1 is SGHTA and CDR2 is FQGNSA. The CDR3, as DNA: TGTGCCAGCAGCCCCCCCAGTAACGAGCAGTTCTTC. This gives the protein CASSPPSNEQFF.

J is TRBJ1-5 and V is TRBV7-2; D gene ambiguous. This CDR3 comprises 15 residues. The germline CDR1 and CDR2 sequences are SGHTA and FQGNSA. Trimming removed 3 bases at V and 0 bases at J, with 9 bases between. Written as DNA, the CDR3 is TGTGCCAGCAGCTTTGGGGTGGGTAGCAATCAGCCCCAGCATTTT. Translated, it gives CASSFGVGSNQPQHF.

The J gene is TRBJ2-5, the V gene TRBV7-2, with D perhaps TRBD1 or TRBD2 (5 bases each). This CDR3 spans 15 amino acids. Trimming removed 4 bases at V and 0 bases at J, with 12 bases between. From germline, CDR1 is SGHTA and CDR2 FQGNSA. As DNA, the CDR3 is TGTGCCAGCAGCTCCCGAGGGGCGAACCAAGAGACCCAGTACTTC. Residues: CASSSRGANQETQYF. The variable domain in full, completed from reference TRBV7-2 and TRBJ2-5, reads GAGVSQSPSNKVTEKGKDVELRCDPISGHTALYWYRQSLGQGLEFLIYFQGNSAPDKSGLPSDRFSAERTGGSVSTLTIQRTQQEDSAVYLCASSSRGANQETQYFGPGTRLLVL.

V is TRBV4-3 and J is TRBJ1-5; maybe TRBD1 (6 bases). In germline, CDR1 is LGHNA, CDR2 YSLEER. The CDR3 covers 15 residues. V was clipped by 0 bases and J by 4 bases, with 10 bases between them. In nucleotides, the CDR3 is TGCGCCAGCAGCCAAGATGAGGGGGGAAATCAGCCCCAGCATTTT. Amino acids: CASSQDEGGNQPQHF.